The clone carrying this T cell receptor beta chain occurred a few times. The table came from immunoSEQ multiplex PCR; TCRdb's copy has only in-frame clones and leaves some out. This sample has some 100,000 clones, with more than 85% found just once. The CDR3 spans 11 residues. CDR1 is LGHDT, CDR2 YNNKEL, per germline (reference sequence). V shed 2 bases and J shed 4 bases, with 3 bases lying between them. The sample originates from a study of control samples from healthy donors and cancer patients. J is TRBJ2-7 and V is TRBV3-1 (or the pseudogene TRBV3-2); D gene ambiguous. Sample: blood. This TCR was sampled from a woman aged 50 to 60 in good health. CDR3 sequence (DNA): TGTGCCAGCAGCCAACGGTACGAGCAGTACTTC. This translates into CASSQRYEQYF.